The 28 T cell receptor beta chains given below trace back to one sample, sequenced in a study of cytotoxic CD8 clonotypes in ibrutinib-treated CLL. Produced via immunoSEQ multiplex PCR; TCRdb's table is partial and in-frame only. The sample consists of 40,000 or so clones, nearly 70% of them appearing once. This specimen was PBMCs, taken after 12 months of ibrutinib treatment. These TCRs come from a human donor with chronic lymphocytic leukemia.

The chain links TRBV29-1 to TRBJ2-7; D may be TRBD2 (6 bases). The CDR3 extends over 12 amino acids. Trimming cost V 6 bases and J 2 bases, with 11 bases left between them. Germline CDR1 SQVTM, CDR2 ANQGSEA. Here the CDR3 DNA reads TGCAGCGTGGGACTCTCTGCCTACGAGCAGTACTTC. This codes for CSVGLSAYEQYF.

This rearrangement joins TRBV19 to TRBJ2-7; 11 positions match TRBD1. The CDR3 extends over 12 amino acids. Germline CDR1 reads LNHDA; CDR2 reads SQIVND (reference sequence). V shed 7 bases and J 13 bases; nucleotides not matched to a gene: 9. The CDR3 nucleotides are TGTGCCAGTACCGCCGGACAGGGGGCCGTCTACTTC. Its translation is CASTAGQGAVYF. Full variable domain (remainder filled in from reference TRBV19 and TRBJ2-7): DGGITQSPKYLFRKEGQNVTLSCEQNLNHDAMYWYRQDPGQGLRLIYYSQIVNDFQKGDIAEGYSVSREKKESFPLTVTSAQKNPTAFYLCASTAGQGAVYFGPGTRLTVT.

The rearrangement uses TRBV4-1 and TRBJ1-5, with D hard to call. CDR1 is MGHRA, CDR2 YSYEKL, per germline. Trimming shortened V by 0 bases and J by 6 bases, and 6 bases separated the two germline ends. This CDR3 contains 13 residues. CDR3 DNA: TGCGCCAGCAGCCAAGATAGGACTCAGCCCCAGCATTTT. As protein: CASSQDRTQPQHF.

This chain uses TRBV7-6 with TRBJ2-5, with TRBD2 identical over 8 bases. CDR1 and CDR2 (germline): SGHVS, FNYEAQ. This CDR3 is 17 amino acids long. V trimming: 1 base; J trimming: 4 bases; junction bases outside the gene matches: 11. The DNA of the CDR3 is TGTGCCAGCAGCTTAGGCCCTAGCGGGCATAGAGGAGAGACCCAGTACTTC. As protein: CASSLGPSGHRGETQYF.

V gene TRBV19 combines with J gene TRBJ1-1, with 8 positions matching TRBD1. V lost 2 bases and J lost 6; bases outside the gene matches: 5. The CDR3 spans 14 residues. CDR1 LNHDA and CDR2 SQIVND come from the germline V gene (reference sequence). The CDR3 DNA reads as TGTGCCAGTAGTATAACAGGGGGGATTTCTGAAGCTTTCTTT. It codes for CASSITGGISEAFF.

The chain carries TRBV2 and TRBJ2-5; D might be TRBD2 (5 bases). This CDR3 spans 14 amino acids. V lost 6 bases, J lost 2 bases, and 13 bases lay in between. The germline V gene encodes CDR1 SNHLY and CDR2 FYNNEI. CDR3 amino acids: CASSPLDSQETQYF. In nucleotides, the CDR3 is TGTGCCAGCAGCCCCTTGGACTCTCAAGAGACCCAGTACTTC.

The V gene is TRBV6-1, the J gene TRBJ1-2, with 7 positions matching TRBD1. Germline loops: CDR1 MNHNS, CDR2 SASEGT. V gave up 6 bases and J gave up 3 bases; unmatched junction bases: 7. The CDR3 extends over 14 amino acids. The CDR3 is CASSLQGQYYGYTF. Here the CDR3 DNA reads TGTGCCAGCAGCTTACAGGGGCAGTACTATGGCTACACCTTC.

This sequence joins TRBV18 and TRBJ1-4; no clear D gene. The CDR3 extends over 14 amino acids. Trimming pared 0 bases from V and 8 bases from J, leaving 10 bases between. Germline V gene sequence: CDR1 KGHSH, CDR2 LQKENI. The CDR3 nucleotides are TGTGCCAGCTCACCACCGACCGAAAGGGAAAAACTGTTTTTT. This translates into CASSPPTEREKLFF. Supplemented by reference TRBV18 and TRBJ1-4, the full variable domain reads NAGVMQNPRHLVRRRGQEARLRCSPMKGHSHVYWYRQLPEEGLKFMVYLQKENIIDESGMPKERFSAEFPKEGPSILRIQQVVRGDSAAYFCASSPPTEREKLFFGSGTQLSVL.

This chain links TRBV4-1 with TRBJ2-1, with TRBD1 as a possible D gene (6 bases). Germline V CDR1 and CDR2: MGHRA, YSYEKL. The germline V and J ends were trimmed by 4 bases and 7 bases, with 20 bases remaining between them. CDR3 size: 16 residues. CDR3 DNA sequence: TGCGCCAGCAGCCCCCTAGGTGGGGGCACGGGGAATGAGCAGTTCTTC. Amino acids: CASSPLGGGTGNEQFF.

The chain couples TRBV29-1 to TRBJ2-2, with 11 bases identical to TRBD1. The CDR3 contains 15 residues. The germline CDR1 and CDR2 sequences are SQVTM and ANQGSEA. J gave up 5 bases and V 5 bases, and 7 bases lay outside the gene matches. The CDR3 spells CSVSLRDRGTGELFF. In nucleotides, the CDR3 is TGCAGCGTTTCCCTGCGGGACAGGGGGACCGGGGAGCTGTTTTTT.

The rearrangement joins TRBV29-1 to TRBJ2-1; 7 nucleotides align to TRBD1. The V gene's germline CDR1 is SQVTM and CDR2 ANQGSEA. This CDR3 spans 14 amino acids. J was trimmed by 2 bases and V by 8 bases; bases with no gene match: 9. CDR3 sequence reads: CSQRQGFPYNEQFF. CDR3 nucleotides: TGCAGCCAGAGACAGGGCTTCCCCTACAATGAGCAGTTCTTC.

As DNA, the CDR3 is TGTGCCACAGGGGTCACAGATACGCAGTATTTT. Translated: CATGVTDTQYF. V is TRBV6-5 and J is TRBJ2-3; tentatively, D is TRBD1 (6 bases). CDR1 is MNHEY, CDR2 SVGAGI, per germline. The CDR3 consists of 11 residues. With 10 bases removed from V and 2 bases from J, the gap between germline ends came to 7 bases.

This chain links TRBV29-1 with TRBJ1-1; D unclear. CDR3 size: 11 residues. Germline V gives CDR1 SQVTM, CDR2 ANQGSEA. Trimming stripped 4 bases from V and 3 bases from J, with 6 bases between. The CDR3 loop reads CSVGGYTEAFF. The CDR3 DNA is TGCAGCGTTGGAGGGTACACTGAAGCTTTCTTT.

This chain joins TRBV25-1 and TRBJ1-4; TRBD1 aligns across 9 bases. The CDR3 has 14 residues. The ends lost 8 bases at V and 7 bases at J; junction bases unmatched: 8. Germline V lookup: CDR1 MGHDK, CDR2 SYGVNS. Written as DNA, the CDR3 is TGTGCCAGCGCTGTGGGGACAGGGAGTGAAAAACTGTTTTTT. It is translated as CASAVGTGSEKLFF.

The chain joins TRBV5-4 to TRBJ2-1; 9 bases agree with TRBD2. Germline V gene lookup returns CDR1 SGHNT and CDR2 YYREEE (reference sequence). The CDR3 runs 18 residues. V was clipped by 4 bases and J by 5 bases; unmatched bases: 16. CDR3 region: CASSPGRGAGGTDNEQFF. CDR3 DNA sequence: TGTGCCAGCAGCCCCGGGCGGGGAGCGGGAGGCACCGACAATGAGCAGTTCTTC.

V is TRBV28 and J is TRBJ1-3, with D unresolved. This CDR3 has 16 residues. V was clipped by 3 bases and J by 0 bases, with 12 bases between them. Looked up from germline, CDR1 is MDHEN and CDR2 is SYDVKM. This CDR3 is CASSLAGGRSGNTIYF. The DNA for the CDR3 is TGTGCCAGCAGTTTGGCCGGCGGACGCTCTGGAAACACCATATATTTT.

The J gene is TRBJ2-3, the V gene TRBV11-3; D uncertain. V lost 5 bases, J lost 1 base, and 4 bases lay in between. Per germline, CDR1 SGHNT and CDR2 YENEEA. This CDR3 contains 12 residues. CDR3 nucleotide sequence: TGTGCCAGCAGCAAAGGCACAGATACGCAGTATTTT. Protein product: CASSKGTDTQYF.

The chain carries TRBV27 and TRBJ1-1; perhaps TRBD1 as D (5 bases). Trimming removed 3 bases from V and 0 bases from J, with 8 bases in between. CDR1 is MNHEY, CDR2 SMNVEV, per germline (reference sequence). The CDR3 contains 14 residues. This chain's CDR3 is CASSLTVMNTEAFF. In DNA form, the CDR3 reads TGTGCCAGCAGTTTGACAGTTATGAACACTGAAGCTTTCTTT.

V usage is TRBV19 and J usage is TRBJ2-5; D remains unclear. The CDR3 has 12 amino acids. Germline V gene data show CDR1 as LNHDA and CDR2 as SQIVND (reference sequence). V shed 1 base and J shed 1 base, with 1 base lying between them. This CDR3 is CASSIGQETQYF. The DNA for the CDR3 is TGTGCCAGTAGTATAGGCCAAGAGACCCAGTACTTC.

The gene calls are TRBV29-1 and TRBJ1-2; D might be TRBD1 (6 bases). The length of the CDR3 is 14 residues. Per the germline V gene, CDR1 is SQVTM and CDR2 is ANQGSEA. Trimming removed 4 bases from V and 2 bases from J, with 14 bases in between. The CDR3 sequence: CSVVKGGSNYGYTF. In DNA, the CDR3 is TGCAGCGTTGTAAAAGGGGGATCCAACTATGGCTACACCTTC.

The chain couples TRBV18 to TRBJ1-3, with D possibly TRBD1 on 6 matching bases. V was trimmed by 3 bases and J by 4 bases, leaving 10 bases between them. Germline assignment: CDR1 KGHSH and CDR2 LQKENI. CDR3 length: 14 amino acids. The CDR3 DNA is TGTGCCAGCTCACCCAGGGACAACGGAAACACCATATATTTT. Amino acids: CASSPRDNGNTIYF.

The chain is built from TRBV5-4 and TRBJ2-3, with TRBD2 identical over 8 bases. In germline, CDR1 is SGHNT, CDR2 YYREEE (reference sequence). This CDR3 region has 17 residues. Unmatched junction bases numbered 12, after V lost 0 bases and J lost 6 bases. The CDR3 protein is CASSLAPLSGTGDTQYF. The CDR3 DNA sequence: TGTGCCAGCAGCTTGGCCCCTCTTAGCGGGACCGGGGATACGCAGTATTTT.

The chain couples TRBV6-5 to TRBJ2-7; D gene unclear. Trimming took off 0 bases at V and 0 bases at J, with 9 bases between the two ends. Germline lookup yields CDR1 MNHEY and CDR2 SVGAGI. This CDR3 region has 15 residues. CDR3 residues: CASSYSTSSSYEQYF. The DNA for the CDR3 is TGTGCCAGCAGTTACTCGACTTCCAGCTCCTACGAGCAGTACTTC.

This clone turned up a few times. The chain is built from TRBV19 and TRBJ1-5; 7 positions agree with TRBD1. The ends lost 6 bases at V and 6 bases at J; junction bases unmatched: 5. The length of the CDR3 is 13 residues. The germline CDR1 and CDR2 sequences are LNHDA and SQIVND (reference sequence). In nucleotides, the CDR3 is TGTGCCAGTAGGGGGACAGTACTTCAGCCCCAGCATTTT. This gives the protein CASRGTVLQPQHF.

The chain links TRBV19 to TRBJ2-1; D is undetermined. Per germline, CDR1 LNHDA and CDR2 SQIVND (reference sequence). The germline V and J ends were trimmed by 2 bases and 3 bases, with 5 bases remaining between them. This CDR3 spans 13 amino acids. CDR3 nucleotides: TGTGCCAGTAGTATAAGCGTCTACAATGAGCAGTTCTTC. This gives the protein CASSISVYNEQFF.

The CDR3 coding sequence is TGTGCCAGCAGCCAGGACGGACTTCGCACAGATACGCAGTATTTT. It translates to CASSQDGLRTDTQYF. The rearrangement uses TRBV4-2 and TRBJ2-3, with a possible D match to TRBD2 (5 bases). Trimming stripped 3 bases from V and 1 base from J, with 11 bases between. The V gene's germline CDR1 is LGHNA and CDR2 YNFKEQ. This CDR3 contains 15 residues.

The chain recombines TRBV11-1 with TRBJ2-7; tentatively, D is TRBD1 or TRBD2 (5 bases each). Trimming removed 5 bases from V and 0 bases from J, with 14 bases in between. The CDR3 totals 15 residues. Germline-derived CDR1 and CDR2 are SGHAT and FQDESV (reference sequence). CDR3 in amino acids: CASSRLGDRSYEQYF. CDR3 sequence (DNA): TGTGCCAGCAGCCGCCTGGGGGACCGCTCCTACGAGCAGTACTTC.

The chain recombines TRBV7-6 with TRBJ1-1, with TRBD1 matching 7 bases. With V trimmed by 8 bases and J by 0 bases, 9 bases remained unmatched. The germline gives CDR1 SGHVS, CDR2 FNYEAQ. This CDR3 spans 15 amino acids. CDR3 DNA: TGTGCCAGCGCCTCTATAGGGACAGTGAACACTGAAGCTTTCTTT. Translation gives CASASIGTVNTEAFF.